Following are 4 T cell receptor beta chains from one sample sequenced in a study of blood T cell repertoires in COVID-19. Generated by immunoSEQ multiplex PCR, the TCRdb table keeps only in-frame clones and is missing some. The sample carries 100,000 to 120,000 clones, just over 75% recorded once. The source material was peripheral blood. These receptors were obtained from a woman older than 75 with acute or convalescent COVID-19.

This rearrangement joins TRBV28 to TRBJ2-2, with D perhaps matching TRBD1 (6 bases). The germline V gene encodes CDR1 MDHEN and CDR2 SYDVKM. V was pared by 10 bases and J by 0 bases, with 15 bases between. This CDR3 comprises 15 residues. DNA of the CDR3: TGTGCCACCACACAGGGATTTACGAACACCGGGGAGCTGTTTTTT. Its translation is CATTQGFTNTGELFF.

This CDR3 reads CASSLNRRGLYEQYF. CDR3 DNA sequence: TGTGCCAGCAGTTTAAACCGCAGGGGGCTCTACGAGCAGTACTTC. The chain links TRBV6-5 to TRBJ2-7; 8 nucleotides line up with TRBD1. Germline V gives CDR1 MNHEY, CDR2 SVGAGI. The CDR3 is 15 residues long. The junction had 8 bases not matched to a gene; V was cut back by 4 bases and J by 3 bases.

J is TRBJ1-2 and V is TRBV30, with unresolved D. Germline CDR1 and CDR2: GTSNPN and SVGIG (reference sequence). The V and J ends lost 4 bases and 6 bases respectively, with 18 bases between them. There are 14 residues in the CDR3. The CDR3 nucleotides are TGTGCCTGGACCGACTTGGCGGGGAGGGATGGCTACACCTTC. It codes for CAWTDLAGRDGYTF.

The V gene is TRBV4-1, the J gene TRBJ2-7, with TRBD1 matching over 9 bases. Germline V CDR1 and CDR2: MGHRA, YSYEKL. The CDR3 loop spans 16 amino acids. V was clipped by 0 bases and J by 6 bases; unmatched bases: 9. CDR3 in DNA: TGCGCCAGCAGCCAAGATCCCGGGACAGGGCTAGGCGAGCAGTACTTC. Protein product: CASSQDPGTGLGEQYF.